These T cell receptor beta chains were read from a single sample in a study of shared clonotypes between healthy human individuals. Assay: immunoSEQ multiplex PCR; the TCRdb copy retains only in-frame clones and omits some. The sample has 1.4 million to 1.5 million clones; over 95% are singletons. Sample: naive CD4+ T cells sorted from blood. These receptors were collected from a young man in good health. Each CDR3 is given with its conserved first and last residue. A D gene is named only where the DNA matches it firmly. The size field is filled for only some rows; it gives once, few, many or a size class.

- | TRBJ2-7 | - | TRBV18 | 16 | CASSPLRRSAKYEQYF | TGTGCCAGCTCACCACTCAGGAGAAGCGCCAAATACGAGCAGTACTTC
TRBD2 | TRBJ2-1 | - | TRBV29-1 | 13 | CSVSILSGRARFF | TGCAGCGTCTCAATACTTAGCGGGAGGGCCAGGTTCTTC
- | TRBJ1-5 | - | TRBV19 | 16 | CASSIEGHAGGQPQHF | TGTGCCAGTAGTATCGAGGGACACGCGGGCGGTCAGCCCCAGCATTTT
- | TRBJ1-3 | - | TRBV30 | 14 | CAWSRTWSGNTIYF | TGTGCCTGGAGTCGGACTTGGTCTGGAAACACCATATATTTT
TRBD1 | TRBJ2-7 | - | TRBV7-2 | 14 | CASSLGQYSYEQYF | TGTGCCAGCAGCTTGGGACAGTACTCCTACGAGCAGTACTTC
- | TRBJ2-1 | once | TRBV6-5 | 14 | CASSYNGLVDEQFF | TGTGCCAGCAGTTACAATGGACTGGTTGATGAGCAGTTCTTC
- | TRBJ1-1 | - | TRBV7-9 | 14 | CASSLNPANTEAFF | TGTGCCAGCAGCTTAAACCCAGCGAACACTGAAGCTTTCTTT
- | TRBJ1-1 | - | TRBV19 | 15 | CASRDNGGPNTEAFF | TGTGCCAGCCGCGACAACGGGGGGCCAAACACTGAAGCTTTCTTT
- | TRBJ1-5 | - | TRBV5-1 | 15 | CASSMDVGTYQPQHF | TGCGCCAGCAGCATGGACGTGGGGACCTATCAGCCCCAGCATTTT
TRBD2 | TRBJ2-2 | - | TRBV5-4 | 18 | CASSLELAGGPYTGELFF | TGTGCCAGCAGCTTGGAACTAGCGGGAGGGCCTTACACCGGGGAGCTGTTTTTT
- | TRBJ2-4 | - | TRBV27 | 15 | CASTVRTATKNIQYF | TGTGCCAGCACCGTCCGGACCGCTACCAAAAACATTCAGTACTTC
TRBD2 | TRBJ2-5 | - | TRBV18 | 15 | CASSALAGVWETQYF | TGTGCCAGCTCAGCTTTAGCGGGAGTCTGGGAGACCCAGTACTTC
- | TRBJ2-2 | - | TRBV4-1 | 15 | CASTPEGRFSGELFF | TGCGCCAGCACCCCGGAGGGGCGGTTTTCCGGGGAGCTGTTTTTT
- | TRBJ1-5 | - | TRBV15 | 15 | CATSRDGQDNQPQHF | TGTGCCACCAGCAGAGATGGACAAGACAATCAGCCCCAGCATTTT
TRBD1 | TRBJ2-7 | - | TRBV28 | 14 | CASSLDRVVDEQYF | TGTGCCAGCAGTTTGGACAGGGTGGTAGACGAGCAGTACTTC
- | TRBJ2-5 | - | TRBV7-9 | 14 | CASRDAGGAETQYF | TGTGCCAGCAGGGATGCTGGGGGCGCAGAGACCCAGTACTTC
- | TRBJ2-1 | - | TRBV9 | 16 | CASSVENGHSYNEQFF | TGTGCCAGCAGCGTAGAAAACGGCCACTCCTACAATGAGCAGTTCTTC
TRBD1 | TRBJ1-5 | - | TRBV6-1 | 14 | CASRLRTGTQPQHF | TGTGCCAGCAGGCTAAGGACAGGGACTCAGCCCCAGCATTTT
TRBD1 | TRBJ1-4 | - | TRBV27 | 16 | CASSPGQARNNEKLFF | TGTGCCAGCAGCCCTGGACAGGCGAGAAATAATGAAAAACTGTTTTTT
- | TRBJ1-5 | - | TRBV2 | 12 | CASSLGGGPQHF | TGTGCCAGCAGTTTAGGTGGGGGGCCCCAGCATTTT
- | TRBJ1-1 | - | TRBV9 | 15 | CASSVDGVRGTEAFF | TGTGCCAGCAGCGTAGATGGGGTTAGGGGCACTGAAGCTTTCTTT
- | TRBJ2-5 | - | TRBV11-2 | 11 | CASTPGETQYF | TGTGCCAGCACCCCAGGGGAGACCCAGTACTTC
- | TRBJ2-1 | - | TRBV25-1 | 15 | CASSETGRSYNEQFF | TGTGCCAGCAGTGAAACGGGAAGGTCCTACAATGAGCAGTTCTTC
- | TRBJ2-7 | once | TRBV15 | 13 | CATSRVRAYEQYF | TGTGCCACCAGCAGAGTCAGGGCCTACGAGCAGTACTTC
- | TRBJ1-1 | - | TRBV6-5 | 12 | CASSSWDTEAFF | TGTGCCAGCAGTTCGTGGGACACTGAAGCTTTCTTT
TRBD1 | TRBJ1-1 | - | TRBV10-3 | 16 | CAITSTGGGFNTEAFF | TGTGCCATCACTTCAACAGGGGGCGGATTTAACACTGAAGCTTTCTTT
- | TRBJ2-3 | - | TRBV6-5 | 15 | CASSYSGQGPDTQYF | TGTGCCAGCAGTTACTCGGGCCAGGGCCCAGATACGCAGTATTTT
TRBD1 | TRBJ2-5 | - | TRBV5-1 | 14 | CASSSVTGTETQYF | TGCGCCAGCAGCTCGGTGACAGGGACCGAGACCCAGTACTTC
TRBD1 | TRBJ2-1 | - | TRBV7-8 | 16 | CASSLSRDRGYNEQFF | TGTGCCAGCAGCTTATCCCGGGACAGGGGATACAATGAGCAGTTCTTC
TRBD2 | TRBJ2-1 | - | TRBV5-1 | 19 | CASSLVGLAGGRSYNEQFF | TGCGCCAGCAGCTTGGTAGGACTAGCGGGAGGTAGGTCCTACAATGAGCAGTTCTTC
TRBD2 | TRBJ2-1 | - | TRBV18 | 16 | CASSGLAGGIRDEQFF | TGTGCCAGCTCAGGACTAGCGGGAGGAATTCGGGATGAGCAGTTCTTC
- | TRBJ2-5 | - | TRBV27 | 15 | CASSLSRQSQETQYF | TGTGCCAGCAGTTTATCCCGACAAAGCCAAGAGACCCAGTACTTC
TRBD2 | TRBJ2-1 | - | TRBV7-9 | 15 | CASSPWTSGNNEQFF | TGTGCCAGCAGCCCCTGGACTAGCGGCAACAATGAGCAGTTCTTC
- | TRBJ2-1 | - | TRBV13 | 13 | CASSHLARSEQFF | TGTGCCAGCAGCCATCTCGCCCGGAGTGAGCAGTTCTTC
- | TRBJ2-3 | once | TRBV9 | 14 | CASTRGGPADTQYF | TGTGCCAGCACCCGTGGCGGCCCCGCAGATACGCAGTATTTT
TRBD1 | TRBJ2-7 | - | TRBV4-3 | 15 | CASSRNRDRAYEQYF | TGCGCCAGCAGCCGTAACCGGGACAGGGCCTACGAGCAGTACTTC
- | TRBJ1-1 | - | TRBV5-5 | 13 | CASSRGADTEAFF | TGTGCCAGCAGCAGAGGTGCGGACACTGAAGCTTTCTTT
TRBD1 | TRBJ2-7 | - | TRBV29-1 | 16 | CSVEGNAGQGAYEQYF | TGCAGCGTTGAGGGCAACGCGGGACAGGGGGCCTACGAGCAGTACTTC
TRBD1 | TRBJ2-1 | - | TRBV7-2 | 15 | CASSILGQGTNEQFF | TGTGCCAGCTCCATATTAGGACAGGGTACGAATGAGCAGTTCTTC
TRBD2 | TRBJ2-1 | - | TRBV10-2 | 15 | CASSEGAGAFRKQFF | TGCGCCAGCAGTGAGGGGGCGGGAGCCTTCCGGAAGCAGTTCTTC
- | TRBJ1-1 | - | TRBV29-1 | 13 | CSGRGGEGTEAFF | TGCAGCGGTCGGGGGGGCGAAGGAACTGAAGCTTTCTTT
- | TRBJ1-4 | once | TRBV4-3 | 15 | CASSQESRNSEKLFF | TGCGCCAGCAGCCAAGAATCAAGGAATAGTGAAAAACTGTTTTTT
TRBD2 | TRBJ2-5 | once | TRBV5-8 | 16 | CASSQGLAGVRETQYF | TGTGCCAGCAGCCAAGGACTAGCGGGAGTGAGGGAGACCCAGTACTTC
- | TRBJ2-2 | once | TRBV5-1 | 12 | CASSPGTGELFF | TGCGCCAGCAGCCCCGGCACCGGGGAGCTGTTTTTT
- | TRBJ1-1 | - | TRBV5-1 | 15 | CASSLVETLNTEAFF | TGCGCCAGCAGCTTGGTGGAGACACTGAACACTGAAGCTTTCTTT
- | TRBJ2-3 | - | TRBV6-4 | 15 | CASSEAGRLADTQYF | TGTGCCAGCAGTGAGGCGGGACGCCTGGCAGATACGCAGTATTTT
- | TRBJ2-5 | once | TRBV2 | 13 | CASGGAVQETQYF | TGTGCCAGCGGAGGAGCGGTTCAAGAGACCCAGTACTTC
- | TRBJ2-3 | - | TRBV6-6 | 14 | CASSYLGGTDTQYF | TGTGCCAGCAGTTACTTAGGGGGCACAGATACGCAGTATTTT
- | TRBJ1-5 | - | TRBV19 | 13 | CASSPVSNQPQHF | TGTGCCAGTAGCCCTGTTAGCAATCAGCCCCAGCATTTT
- | TRBJ1-1 | - | TRBV6-1 | 13 | CASRPTGNTEAFF | TGTGCCAGCAGGCCGACAGGGAACACTGAAGCTTTCTTT
- | TRBJ1-4 | once | TRBV5-1 | 14 | CASSPAGANEKLFF | TGCGCCAGCAGCCCGGCCGGGGCTAATGAAAAACTGTTTTTT